These 26 T cell receptor beta chains share one sample of origin, sequenced in a study of blood T cell repertoires in COVID-19. Profiling relied on immunoSEQ multiplex PCR, and the TCRdb table lists in-frame clones only, not all of them. The sample lists 91,000 or so clones; around nine tenths were seen once. Sequenced sample: peripheral blood. The receptors shown here come from a human donor in a cohort sampled during active COVID-19.

The chain joins TRBV4-2 to TRBJ1-2; TRBD1 matches 10 bases. This CDR3 has 16 residues. V lost 1 base, J lost 6 bases, and 8 bases stayed unmatched. Looked up from germline, CDR1 is LGHNA and CDR2 is YNFKEQ. The CDR3 protein is CASSQGVPGTGDGYTF. CDR3 in DNA: TGTGCCAGCAGCCAAGGGGTTCCCGGGACAGGGGATGGCTACACCTTC.

The gene calls are TRBV3-1 (or the pseudogene TRBV3-2) and TRBJ2-1; 9 bases match TRBD2. The V gene end was trimmed by 4 bases and the J gene end by 4 bases; junction bases not matched to a gene: 5. Germline V gene sequence: CDR1 LGHDT, CDR2 YNNKEL (reference sequence). This CDR3 region has 15 residues. The CDR3 protein is CASSRGLALYNEQFF. CDR3 DNA: TGTGCCAGCAGCCGGGGACTAGCCCTATACAATGAGCAGTTCTTC.

The chain joins TRBV30 to TRBJ1-1; possibly TRBD1 for D (5 bases). The germline CDR1 and CDR2 sequences are GTSNPN and SVGIG (reference sequence). The CDR3 spans 15 residues. V was trimmed by 3 bases and J by 0 bases, leaving 14 bases between them. The CDR3 bases are TGTGCCTGGAGCCTCAGCGGGGCCATGAACACTGAAGCTTTCTTT. Amino acid sequence: CAWSLSGAMNTEAFF.

The V gene is TRBV5-1, the J gene TRBJ2-5, with a weak D call TRBD2 (6 bases). Germline loops: CDR1 SGHRS, CDR2 YFSETQ. The CDR3 loop spans 12 amino acids. Deletions cut 7 bases from V and 1 base from J, with 8 bases between. Here the CDR3 DNA reads TGCGCCAGCGCCGGGAGCCAAGAGACCCAGTACTTC. This translates into CASAGSQETQYF.

This chain uses TRBV5-1 with TRBJ2-5; 11 bases match TRBD1. Germline V gives CDR1 SGHRS, CDR2 YFSETQ. This CDR3 region has 15 residues. With 2 bases clipped from V and 3 bases from J, the junction kept 3 bases outside the gene matches. CDR3 amino acids: CASSFGTGGEETQYF. As DNA, the CDR3 is TGCGCCAGCAGCTTCGGGACAGGGGGGGAAGAGACCCAGTACTTC.

This rearrangement joins TRBV7-8 to TRBJ1-4, with D possibly being TRBD1 (6 bases). V was shortened by 3 bases and J by 3 bases, with 8 bases between the two germline ends. Germline loops: CDR1 SGHVS, CDR2 FQNEAQ. The CDR3 contains 14 residues. CDR3 sequence (DNA): TGTGCCAGCAGCTTGGACAGCCCTAATGAAAAACTGTTTTTT. Protein sequence: CASSLDSPNEKLFF. Full variable domain (missing parts from reference TRBV7-8 and TRBJ1-4): GAGVSQSPRYKVAKRGQDVALRCDPISGHVSLFWYQQALGQGPEFLTYFQNEAQLDKSGLPSDRFFAERPEGSVSTLKIQRTQQEDSAVYLCASSLDSPNEKLFFGSGTQLSVL.

The J gene is TRBJ2-3, the V gene TRBV18; no definite D call. This CDR3 is built from 15 residues. CDR1 is KGHSH and CDR2 is LQKENI in the germline V gene. The V and J ends lost 2 bases and 2 bases respectively, with 11 bases between them. DNA of the CDR3: TGTGCCAGCTCACCAAACAGAGCCACCACAGATACGCAGTATTTT. Encoded protein: CASSPNRATTDTQYF.

This chain joins TRBV4-1 and TRBJ2-5; TRBD2 agrees at 7 bases. Germline V CDR1 and CDR2: MGHRA, YSYEKL. The CDR3 sequence is 14 residues long. Unmatched junction bases numbered 6, after V lost 4 bases and J lost 4 bases. CDR3 DNA sequence: TGCGCCAGCAGCCTTCAGGGAGGGTCAGAGACCCAGTACTTC. It codes for CASSLQGGSETQYF.

The chain links TRBV10-2 to TRBJ2-1; 7 nucleotides align to TRBD1. The CDR3 extends over 16 amino acids. The germline V gene encodes CDR1 WSHSY and CDR2 SAAADI. With V trimmed by 6 bases and J by 4 bases, 12 bases remained unmatched. As DNA, the CDR3 is TGCGCCAGCAGCTTAGGGGGTGGGACAGCTTACAATGAGCAGTTCTTC. Amino acids: CASSLGGGTAYNEQFF.

In its sample, this clone was seen once. The V call is TRBV6-5, the J call TRBJ1-6; D may be TRBD1 (6 bases). V was shortened by 6 bases and J by 8 bases, with 8 bases between the two germline ends. Per germline, CDR1 MNHEY and CDR2 SVGAGI. The CDR3 has 12 amino acids. The CDR3 spells CASRPGDSPLHF. The CDR3 region has the DNA TGTGCCAGCAGACCAGGGGATTCACCCCTCCACTTT.

This rearrangement joins TRBV18 to TRBJ1-3; 8 bases line up with TRBD1. The CDR3 runs to 16 residues. Germline CDR1 KGHSH, CDR2 LQKENI. V lost 3 bases to trimming and J lost 0 bases; unmatched junction nucleotides: 4. CDR3 in DNA: TGTGCCAGCTCACCGGGACAGGTGAGCTCTGGAAACACCATATATTTT. Residues: CASSPGQVSSGNTIYF.

The chain is built from TRBV4-3 and TRBJ2-1; TRBD2 matches 9 bases. Germline V gene lookup returns CDR1 LGHNA and CDR2 YSLEER. CDR3 length: 16 residues. V lost 5 bases, J lost 4 bases, and 9 bases stayed unmatched. This chain's CDR3 is CASSSHLAGLYNEQFF. The CDR3 bases are TGCGCCAGCAGCAGCCATCTAGCGGGGCTTTACAATGAGCAGTTCTTC.

The rearrangement links TRBV11-3 to TRBJ2-5; perhaps TRBD1 as D (6 bases). The CDR3 runs 16 residues. The V and J ends lost 1 base and 3 bases respectively, with 15 bases between them. CDR1 and CDR2 (germline): SGHNT, YENEEA. CDR3 bases: TGTGCCAGCAGCTTAGGGGGATTAGGGGGAGAAGAGACCCAGTACTTC. As protein: CASSLGGLGGEETQYF.

The rearrangement uses TRBV13 and TRBJ2-4; D is uncertain. Germline CDR1 reads PRHDT; CDR2 reads FYEKMQ (reference sequence). The CDR3 contains 14 residues. V gave up 0 bases and J gave up 0 bases, with 3 bases separating them. This CDR3 is CASSLGRAKNIQYF. The CDR3 bases are TGTGCCAGCAGCTTAGGGAGAGCCAAAAACATTCAGTACTTC.

The rearrangement links TRBV5-1 to TRBJ2-7, with 14 bases that match TRBD2. With V trimmed by 4 bases and J by 6 bases, 15 bases remained unmatched. Germline-derived CDR1 and CDR2 are SGHRS and YFSETQ. The CDR3 is made up of 18 amino acids. In nucleotides, the CDR3 is TGCGCCAGCAGCCGGGGGACTAGCGGGAGTAGTACCGGAATCGAGCAGTACTTC. This translates into CASSRGTSGSSTGIEQYF. The entire variable domain, with the rest obtained from reference TRBV5-1 and TRBJ2-7, is as follows: KAGVTQTPRYLIKTRGQQVTLSCSPISGHRSVSWYQQTPGQGLQFLFEYFSETQRNKGNFPGRFSGRQFSNSRSEMNVSTLELGDSALYLCASSRGTSGSSTGIEQYFGPGTRLTVT.

This rearrangement joins TRBV19 to TRBJ2-7, with TRBD2 matching over 10 bases. V shed 7 bases, J shed 4 bases, and the junction held 7 bases outside the gene matches. The CDR3 loop spans 14 amino acids. Germline assignment: CDR1 LNHDA and CDR2 SQIVND (reference sequence). The CDR3 nucleotides are TGTGCCAGTACCCCAGCGGGAGGGGTTTACGAGCAGTACTTC. Translating it yields CASTPAGGVYEQYF.

The chain uses TRBV14 and TRBJ2-1; D perhaps matches TRBD2 (5 bases). The V gene's germline CDR1 is SGHDN and CDR2 FVKESK. V shed 1 base and J shed 9 bases, with 16 bases lying between them. This CDR3 contains 15 residues. The CDR3 sequence: CASSQVARAWGEQFF. The CDR3 region has the DNA TGTGCCAGCAGCCAAGTCGCGAGGGCATGGGGTGAGCAGTTCTTC.

V usage is TRBV4-3 and J usage is TRBJ1-6, with D perhaps matching TRBD1 (6 bases). CDR1 LGHNA and CDR2 YSLEER come from the germline V gene. The CDR3 is 15 residues long. The V end lost 1 base, the J end lost 6 bases, and 10 bases lay between the germline ends. CDR3 nucleotide sequence: TGCGCCAGCAGCCAAGGAGGGACAACTAATTCACCCCTCCACTTT. Translated: CASSQGGTTNSPLHF.

This clone has only a few counts. The V gene is TRBV6-5, the J gene TRBJ1-5; D not resolved. V lost 3 bases, J lost 0 bases, and 9 bases lay in between. This CDR3 contains 15 residues. The germline V gene encodes CDR1 MNHEY and CDR2 SVGAGI. The chain's CDR3 is CASSYLEDSNQPQHF. CDR3 nucleotide sequence: TGTGCCAGCAGTTATCTAGAGGATAGCAATCAGCCCCAGCATTTT.

The chain carries TRBV7-9 and TRBJ1-1; a weak D match, TRBD1 (6 bases). The CDR3 is 14 amino acids. Germline CDR1 and CDR2: SEHNR and FQNEAQ (reference sequence). The V end lost 6 bases, the J end lost 2 bases, and 13 bases lay between the germline ends. The CDR3: CASSRPGANTEAFF. The CDR3 coding sequence is TGTGCCAGCAGTAGGCCAGGGGCTAACACTGAAGCTTTCTTT.

This clone was seen just once. V gene TRBV28 combines with J gene TRBJ1-2; D gene uncertain. Deletions cut 4 bases from V and 0 bases from J, with 6 bases between. Germline V CDR1 and CDR2: MDHEN, SYDVKM. The CDR3 is 13 residues long. CDR3 sequence (DNA): TGTGCCAGCAGTTCCACAGCTAACTATGGCTACACCTTC. Encoded protein: CASSSTANYGYTF.

The chain uses TRBV6-5 and TRBJ2-7, with a tentative D call TRBD2 (5 bases). V was pared by 0 bases and J by 3 bases, with 15 bases between. Germline V gene lookup returns CDR1 MNHEY and CDR2 SVGAGI. This CDR3 region has 16 residues. The CDR3 sequence is CASSYSTGNIYYEQYF. CDR3 sequence (DNA): TGTGCCAGCAGTTACTCGACGGGGAACATCTACTACGAGCAGTACTTC.

CDR3: CASSLGTADTQYF. DNA of the CDR3: TGCGCCAGCAGCTTGGGGACAGCAGATACGCAGTATTTT. The chain combines TRBV5-1 with TRBJ2-3; D might be TRBD1 (6 bases). Germline-derived CDR1 and CDR2 are SGHRS and YFSETQ. With 0 bases removed from V and 4 bases from J, the gap between germline ends came to 6 bases. This CDR3 has 13 amino acids.

Here the CDR3 reads CASSQSSLAEKLFF. The CDR3 DNA sequence: TGTGCCAGCAGCCAAAGCTCCCTTGCTGAAAAACTGTTTTTT. J is TRBJ1-4 and V is TRBV7-9; D ambiguous. This CDR3 spans 14 amino acids. V lost 5 bases, J lost 7 bases, and 14 bases lay in between. The germline CDR1 and CDR2 sequences are SEHNR and FQNEAQ (reference sequence).

V gene TRBV3-1 (or the pseudogene TRBV3-2) combines with J gene TRBJ2-4, with TRBD2 matching over 15 bases. This CDR3 comprises 22 residues. Germline assignment: CDR1 LGHDT and CDR2 YNNKEL (reference sequence). The V gene end was trimmed by 3 bases and the J gene end by 0 bases; junction bases not matched to a gene: 15. The CDR3 protein is CASSQGTSGRNPPFLAKNIQYF. Here the CDR3 DNA reads TGTGCCAGCAGCCAGGGGACTAGCGGGAGGAACCCGCCATTTTTAGCCAAAAACATTCAGTACTTC.

The chain has TRBV27 and TRBJ1-1, with unresolved D. V dropped 5 bases and J dropped 1 base, with 14 bases sitting between them. The CDR3 covers 15 residues. The germline V gene encodes CDR1 MNHEY and CDR2 SMNVEV (reference sequence). For the CDR3, the DNA is TGTGCCAGCAGTCCCCCTCCAAACTCGAACACTGAAGCTTTCTTT. This encodes CASSPPPNSNTEAFF.